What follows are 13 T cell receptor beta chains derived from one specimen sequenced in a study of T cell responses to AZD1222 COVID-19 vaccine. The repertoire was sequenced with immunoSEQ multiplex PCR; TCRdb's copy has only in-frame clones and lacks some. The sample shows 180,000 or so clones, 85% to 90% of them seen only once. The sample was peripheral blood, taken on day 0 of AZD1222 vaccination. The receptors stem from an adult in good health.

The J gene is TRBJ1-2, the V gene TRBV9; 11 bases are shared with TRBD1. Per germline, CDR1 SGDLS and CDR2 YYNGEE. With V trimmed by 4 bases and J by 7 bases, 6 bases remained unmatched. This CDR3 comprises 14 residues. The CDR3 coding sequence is TGTGCCAGCAGCACCCGGGACAGGGGGTTTGGCTACACCTTC. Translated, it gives CASSTRDRGFGYTF.

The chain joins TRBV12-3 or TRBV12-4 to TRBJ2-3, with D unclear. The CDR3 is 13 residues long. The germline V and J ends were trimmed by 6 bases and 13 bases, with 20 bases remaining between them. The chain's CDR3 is CASSPDGLSGEYF. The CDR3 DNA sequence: TGTGCCAGCAGCCCCGACGGGCTATCCGGCGAGTATTTT.

CDR3 sequence (DNA): TGTGCCAGCAGTGGGGGGGCCGGGCAGTACTTC. Translated, it gives CASSGGAGQYF. This chain joins TRBV6-1 and TRBJ2-7, with D tentatively TRBD1 or TRBD2 (6 bases each). V gave up 4 bases and J gave up 9 bases, with 10 bases separating them. CDR1 MNHNS and CDR2 SASEGT come from the germline V gene. The CDR3 has 11 amino acids.

For the CDR3, the DNA is TGTGCCACTTCGGCCAGGGCTGAAAATCAGCCCCAGCATTTT. Translating gives CATSARAENQPQHF. The V and J genes are TRBV10-3 and TRBJ1-5; D perhaps matches TRBD1 (5 bases). V lost 10 bases to trimming and J lost 4 bases, with 17 bases between them. This CDR3 spans 14 amino acids. CDR1 and CDR2 (germline): ENHRY, SYGVKD.

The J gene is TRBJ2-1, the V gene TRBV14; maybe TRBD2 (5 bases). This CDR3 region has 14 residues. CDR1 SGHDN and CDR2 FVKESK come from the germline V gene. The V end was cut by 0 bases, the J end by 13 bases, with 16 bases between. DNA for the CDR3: TGTGCCAGCAGCCAAGAGATTATAGGGTCGGGACAGTTCTTC. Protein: CASSQEIIGSGQFF.

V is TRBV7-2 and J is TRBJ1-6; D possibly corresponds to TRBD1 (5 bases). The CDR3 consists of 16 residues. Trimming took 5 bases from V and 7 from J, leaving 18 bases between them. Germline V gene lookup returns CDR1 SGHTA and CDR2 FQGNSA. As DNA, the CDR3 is TGTGCCAGCAGCCTTTCAAAGGGACTCGTAAATTCACCCCTCCACTTT. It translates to CASSLSKGLVNSPLHF.

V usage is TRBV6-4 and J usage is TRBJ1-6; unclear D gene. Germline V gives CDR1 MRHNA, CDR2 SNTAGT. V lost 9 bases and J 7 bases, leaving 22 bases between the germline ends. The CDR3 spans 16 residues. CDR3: CARPSPETILNSPLHF. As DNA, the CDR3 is TGTGCCAGACCTTCCCCCGAGACGATCCTAAATTCACCCCTCCACTTT.

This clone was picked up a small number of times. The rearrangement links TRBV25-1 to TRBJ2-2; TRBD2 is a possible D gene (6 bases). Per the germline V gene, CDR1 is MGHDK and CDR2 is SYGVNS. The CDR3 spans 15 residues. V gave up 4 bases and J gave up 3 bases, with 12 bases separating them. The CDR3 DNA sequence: TGTGCCAGCAGTGTTGGGGGGTCGGACACCGGGGAGCTGTTTTTT. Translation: CASSVGGSDTGELFF.

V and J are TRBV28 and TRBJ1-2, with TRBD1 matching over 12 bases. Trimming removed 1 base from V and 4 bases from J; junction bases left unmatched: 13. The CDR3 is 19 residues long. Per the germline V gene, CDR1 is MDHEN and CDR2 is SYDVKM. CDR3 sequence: CASSLSAMGQGAGAYGYTF. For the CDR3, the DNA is TGTGCCAGCAGTTTATCGGCTATGGGACAGGGGGCTGGAGCCTATGGCTACACCTTC.

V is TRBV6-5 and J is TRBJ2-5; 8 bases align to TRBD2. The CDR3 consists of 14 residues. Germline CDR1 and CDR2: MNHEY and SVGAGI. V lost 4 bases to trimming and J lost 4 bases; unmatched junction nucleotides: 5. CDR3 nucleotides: TGTGCCAGCAGTTCCGGGACTAGGCGAGAGACCCAGTACTTC. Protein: CASSSGTRRETQYF.

For the CDR3, the DNA is TGTGCCACCTGGGATAGGCCTTATGGCTACACCTTC. This sequence encodes CATWDRPYGYTF. V is TRBV15 and J is TRBJ1-2; D is uncertain. The CDR3 runs to 12 residues. Germline V gives CDR1 LNHNV, CDR2 YYDKDF (reference sequence). V lost 8 bases, J lost 5 bases, and 12 bases lay in between.

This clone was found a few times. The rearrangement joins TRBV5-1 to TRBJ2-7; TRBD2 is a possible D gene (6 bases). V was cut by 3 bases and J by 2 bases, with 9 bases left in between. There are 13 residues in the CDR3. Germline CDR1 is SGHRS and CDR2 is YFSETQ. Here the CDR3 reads CASSSGGTYEQYF. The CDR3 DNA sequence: TGCGCCAGCAGCTCCGGGGGTACCTACGAGCAGTACTTC.

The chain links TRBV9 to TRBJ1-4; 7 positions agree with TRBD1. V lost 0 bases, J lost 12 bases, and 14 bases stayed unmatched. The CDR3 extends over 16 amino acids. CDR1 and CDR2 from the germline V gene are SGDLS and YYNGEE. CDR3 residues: CASSVGGGAGTGELFF. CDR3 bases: TGTGCCAGCAGCGTAGGCGGAGGGGCAGGTACAGGGGAACTGTTTTTT.